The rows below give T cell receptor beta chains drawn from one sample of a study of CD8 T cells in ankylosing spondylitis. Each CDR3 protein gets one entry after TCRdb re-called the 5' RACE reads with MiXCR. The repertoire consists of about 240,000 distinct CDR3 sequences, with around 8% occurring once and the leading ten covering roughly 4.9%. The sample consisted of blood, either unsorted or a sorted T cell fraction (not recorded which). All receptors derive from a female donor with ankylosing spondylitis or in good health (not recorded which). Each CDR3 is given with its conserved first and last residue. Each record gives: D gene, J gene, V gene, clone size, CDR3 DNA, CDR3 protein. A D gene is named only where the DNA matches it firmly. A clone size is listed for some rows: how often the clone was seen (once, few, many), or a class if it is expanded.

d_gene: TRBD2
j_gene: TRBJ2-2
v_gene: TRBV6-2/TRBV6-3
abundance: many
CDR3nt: TGTGCCAGCACCACTCGGACTAGCGGGAACACCGGGGAGCTGTTTTTT
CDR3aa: CASTTRTSGNTGELFF

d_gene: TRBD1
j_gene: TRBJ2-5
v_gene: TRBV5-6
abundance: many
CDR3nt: TGTGCCAGCAGCTTGTTGGGACAGGGGTTGGGAGAGACCCAGTACTTC
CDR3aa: CASSLLGQGLGETQYF

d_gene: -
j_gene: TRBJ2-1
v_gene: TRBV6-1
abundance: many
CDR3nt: TGTGCCAGCAAGATCGGACAGCTTAACAATGAGCAGTTCTTC
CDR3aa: CASKIGQLNNEQFF

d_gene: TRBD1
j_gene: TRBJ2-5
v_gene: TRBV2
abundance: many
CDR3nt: TGTGCCAGCAGGGCCGGGACAGGGTCGACCCAGTACTTC
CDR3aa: CASRAGTGSTQYF

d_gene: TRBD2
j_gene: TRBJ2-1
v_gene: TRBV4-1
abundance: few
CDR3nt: TGCGCCAGCAGCCAAGAACGGGAGGGCTATAGTAACAATGAGCAGTTCTTC
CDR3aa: CASSQEREGYSNNEQFF

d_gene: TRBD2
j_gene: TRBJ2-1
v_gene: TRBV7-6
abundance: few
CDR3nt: TGTGCCAGCAGCGTAGCGGGCGGGTACAATGAGCAGTTCTTC
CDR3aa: CASSVAGGYNEQFF

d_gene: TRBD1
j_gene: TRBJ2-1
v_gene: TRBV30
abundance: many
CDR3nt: TGTGCCTGGAGTTGGGGTGGACAGGGGTACAATGAGCAGTTCTTC
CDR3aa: CAWSWGGQGYNEQFF

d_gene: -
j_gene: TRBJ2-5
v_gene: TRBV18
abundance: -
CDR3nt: TGTGCCAGCTCACTCCAGTTAGGGGAGACCCAGTACTTC
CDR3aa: CASSLQLGETQYF

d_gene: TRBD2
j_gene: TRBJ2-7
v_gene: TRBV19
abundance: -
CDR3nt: TGTGCCACCCGGGGGGCCTACGAGCAGTACTTC
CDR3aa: CATRGAYEQYF

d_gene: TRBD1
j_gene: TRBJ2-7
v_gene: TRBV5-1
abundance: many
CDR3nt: TGCGCCAGCAGCTTGGGACAGGGCCGCTACGAGCAGTACTTC
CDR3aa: CASSLGQGRYEQYF

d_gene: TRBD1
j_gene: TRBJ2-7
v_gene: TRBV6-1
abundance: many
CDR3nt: TGTGCCAGCAGTGAATCTCCCAGGGGGTTTCCCTACGAGCAGTACTTC
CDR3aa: CASSESPRGFPYEQYF

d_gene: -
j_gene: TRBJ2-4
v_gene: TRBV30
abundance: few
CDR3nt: TGTGCCTGGACCCCAGCCAAAAACATTCAGTACTTC
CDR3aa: CAWTPAKNIQYF

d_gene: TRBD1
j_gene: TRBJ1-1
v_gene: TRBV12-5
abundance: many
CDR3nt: TGTGCTAGTGGTTTAGGGGGCGCGGGAGGTTTCTTT
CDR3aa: CASGLGGAGGFF

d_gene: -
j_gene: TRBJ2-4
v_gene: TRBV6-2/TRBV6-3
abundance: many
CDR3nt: TGTGCCAGCAGTTACTCGAAAGGGAGGCTGAACATTCAGTACTTC
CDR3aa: CASSYSKGRLNIQYF

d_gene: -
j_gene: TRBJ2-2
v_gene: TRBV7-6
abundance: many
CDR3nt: TGTGCCAGCACCGACAGCACTACCGGGGAGCTGTTTTTT
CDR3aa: CASTDSTTGELFF

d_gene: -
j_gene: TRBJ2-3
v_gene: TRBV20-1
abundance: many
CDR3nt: TGCAGTGCTAGAGGTGGGGGGCAAGGAGATACGCAGTATTTT
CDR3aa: CSARGGGQGDTQYF

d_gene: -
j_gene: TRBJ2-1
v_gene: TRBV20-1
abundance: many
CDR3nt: TGCAGTGCTAGAGCGTCCAGACCGCTCTACAATGAGCAGTTCTTC
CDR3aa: CSARASRPLYNEQFF

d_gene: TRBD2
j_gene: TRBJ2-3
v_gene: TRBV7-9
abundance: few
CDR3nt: TGTGCCAGCAGCTTGTCTAGCGGGAGAGCAGATACGCAGTATTTT
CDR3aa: CASSLSSGRADTQYF

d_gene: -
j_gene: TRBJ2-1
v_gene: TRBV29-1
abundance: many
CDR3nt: TGCAGCGTTGAGAGTGCGGGAAGCGAGCAGTTCTTC
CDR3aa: CSVESAGSEQFF

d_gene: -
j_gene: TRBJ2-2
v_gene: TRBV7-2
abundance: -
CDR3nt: TGTGCCAGCAGTATGGGGTGGAACACCGGGGAGCTGTTTTTT
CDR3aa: CASSMGWNTGELFF

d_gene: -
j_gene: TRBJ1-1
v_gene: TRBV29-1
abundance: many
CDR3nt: TGCAGCGTTGGAGATAGGACTGAAGCTTTCTTT
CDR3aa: CSVGDRTEAFF

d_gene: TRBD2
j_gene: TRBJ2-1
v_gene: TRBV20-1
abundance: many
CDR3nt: TGCAGTGCTAGCGCTAGCGGGAGTTTGTATGAGCAGTTCTTC
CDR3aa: CSASASGSLYEQFF

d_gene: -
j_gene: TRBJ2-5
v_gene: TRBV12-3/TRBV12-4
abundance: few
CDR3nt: TGTGCCAGCAGTTTTACTATCCAAGAGACCCAGTACTTC
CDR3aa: CASSFTIQETQYF

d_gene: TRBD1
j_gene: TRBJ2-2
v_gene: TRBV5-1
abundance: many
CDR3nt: TGCGCCAGCAGCCCCGGGACAGTGAACACCGGGGAGCTGTTTTTT
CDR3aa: CASSPGTVNTGELFF

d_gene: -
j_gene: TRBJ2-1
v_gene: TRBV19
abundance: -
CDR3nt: TGTGCCAGTAAAACTAGTTTTGGTGAGCAGTTCTTC
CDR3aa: CASKTSFGEQFF

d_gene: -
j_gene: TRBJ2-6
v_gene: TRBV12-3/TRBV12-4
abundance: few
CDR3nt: TGTGCCAGCAGAAAAGGGGGGGCCAACGTCCTGACTTTC
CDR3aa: CASRKGGANVLTF

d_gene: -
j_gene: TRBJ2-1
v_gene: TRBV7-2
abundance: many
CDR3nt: TGTGCCAGCAGCTTACTGGACCATAGCCTCAATGAGCAGTTCTTC
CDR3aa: CASSLLDHSLNEQFF

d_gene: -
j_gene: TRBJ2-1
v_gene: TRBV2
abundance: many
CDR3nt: TGTGCCATATCGGTATACAATGAGCAGTTCTTC
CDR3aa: CAISVYNEQFF

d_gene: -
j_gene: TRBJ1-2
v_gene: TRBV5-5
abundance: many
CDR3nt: TGTGCCAGCAGCTGGACCCCCGAGGAACATGGCTACACCTTC
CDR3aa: CASSWTPEEHGYTF

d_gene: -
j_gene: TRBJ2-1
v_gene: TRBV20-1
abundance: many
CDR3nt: TGCAGTGCCCGACGCGGACCCTACAATGAGCAGTTCTTC
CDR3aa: CSARRGPYNEQFF

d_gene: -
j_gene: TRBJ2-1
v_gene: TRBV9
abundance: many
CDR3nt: TGTGCCAGCAGCTTTTTACTAGATAGAAATGAGCAGTTCTTC
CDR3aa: CASSFLLDRNEQFF

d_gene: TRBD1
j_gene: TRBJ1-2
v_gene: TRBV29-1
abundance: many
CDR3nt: TGCAGCGTTGAAGGACAGGGGGCGGCGGGCTACACCTTC
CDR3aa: CSVEGQGAAGYTF

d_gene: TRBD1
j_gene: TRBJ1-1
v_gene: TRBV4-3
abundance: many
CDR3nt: TGCGCCAGCAGCCAACCGACAGGGGGGAACACTGAAGCTTTCTTT
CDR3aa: CASSQPTGGNTEAFF

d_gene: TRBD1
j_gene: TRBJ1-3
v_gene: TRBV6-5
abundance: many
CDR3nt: TGTGCCAGCAGTTACTCGACAGGGGAAGGAAACACCATATATTTT
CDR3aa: CASSYSTGEGNTIYF

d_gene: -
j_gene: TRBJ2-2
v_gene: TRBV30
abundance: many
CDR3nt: TGTGCCTGGAGTGCGTTCAGGACCGGGGAGCTGTTTTTT
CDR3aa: CAWSAFRTGELFF

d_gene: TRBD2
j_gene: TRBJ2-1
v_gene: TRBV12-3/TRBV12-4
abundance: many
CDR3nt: TGTGCCAGCAGTTTAGGTAGCGGGAGAGGCAATGAGCAGTTCTTC
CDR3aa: CASSLGSGRGNEQFF

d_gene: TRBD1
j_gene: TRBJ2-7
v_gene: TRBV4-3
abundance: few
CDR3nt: TGCGCCAGCAGCCAAGACTGGACAGGGGACGTCTACGAGCAGTACTTC
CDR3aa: CASSQDWTGDVYEQYF

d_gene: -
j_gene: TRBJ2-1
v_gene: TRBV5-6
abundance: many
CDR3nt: TGTGCCAGCAGCTTAGGGGCGTTCTCCTACAATGAGCAGTTCTTC
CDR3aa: CASSLGAFSYNEQFF

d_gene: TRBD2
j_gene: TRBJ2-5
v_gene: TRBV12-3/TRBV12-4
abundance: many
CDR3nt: TGTGCCAGCACTCGGACTAGCGGCAACCAAGAGACCCAGTACTTC
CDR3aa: CASTRTSGNQETQYF

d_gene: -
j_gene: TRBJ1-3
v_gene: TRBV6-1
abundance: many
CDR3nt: TGTGCCAGCATCTCGACTGGAAACACCATATATTTT
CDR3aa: CASISTGNTIYF